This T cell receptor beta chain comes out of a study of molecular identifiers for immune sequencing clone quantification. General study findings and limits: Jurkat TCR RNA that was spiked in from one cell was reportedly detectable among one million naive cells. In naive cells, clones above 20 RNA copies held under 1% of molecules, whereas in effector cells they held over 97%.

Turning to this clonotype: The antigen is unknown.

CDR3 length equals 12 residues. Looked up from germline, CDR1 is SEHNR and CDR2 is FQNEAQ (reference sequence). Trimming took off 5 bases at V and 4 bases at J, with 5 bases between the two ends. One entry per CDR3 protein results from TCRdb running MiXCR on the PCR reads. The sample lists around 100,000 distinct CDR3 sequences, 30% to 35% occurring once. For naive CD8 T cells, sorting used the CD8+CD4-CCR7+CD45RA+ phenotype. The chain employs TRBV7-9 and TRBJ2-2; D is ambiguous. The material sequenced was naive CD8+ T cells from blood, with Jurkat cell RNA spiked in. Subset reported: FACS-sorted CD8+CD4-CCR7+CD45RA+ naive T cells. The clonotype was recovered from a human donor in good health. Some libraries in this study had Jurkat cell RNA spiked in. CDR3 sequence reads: CASSGVTGELFF. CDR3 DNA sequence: TGTGCCAGCAGCGGGGTCACCGGGGAGCTGTTTTTT. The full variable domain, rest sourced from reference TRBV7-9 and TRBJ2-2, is DTGVSQNPRHKITKRGQNVTFRCDPISEHNRLYWYRQTLGQGPEFLTYFQNEAQLEKSRLLSDRFSAERPKGSFSTLEIQRTEQGDSAMYLCASSGVTGELFFGEGSRLTVL.